The 13 T cell receptor beta chains below were found in one sample sequenced in a study of beta chain features in type 1 diabetes. Of the isolated RNA, all was reverse transcribed, and so the sequenced material was expressed TCRB transcripts. Some clones are missing from TCRdb's copy, which holds only in-frame ones; the method was immunoSEQ multiplex PCR. The sample has approximately 260,000 clones; roughly 20% are singletons. These receptors have no identified antigens. Study conclusions and caveats: Shorter TCRB CDR3s, moderately but significantly so, marked every one of the four CD4+ subsets in Type 1 diabetes patients.

The sample was naive CD4+ T cells from blood. These receptors all stem from a woman aged 40 to 49 with type 1 diabetes.

The chain joins TRBV6-6 to TRBJ1-1, with D possibly matching TRBD1 (6 bases). Per the germline V gene, CDR1 is MNHNY and CDR2 is SVGAGI (reference sequence). This CDR3 is 14 amino acids long. Trimming left V 8 bases short and J 0 bases short, with 13 bases between. CDR3 sequence: CASGYGQMNTEAFF. CDR3 bases: TGTGCCAGCGGCTACGGACAGATGAACACTGAAGCTTTCTTT.

This chain connects TRBV6-5 to TRBJ1-3, with D possibly matching TRBD1 (5 bases). CDR1 is MNHEY and CDR2 is SVGAGI in the germline V gene. This CDR3 contains 15 residues. V lost 7 bases and J lost 2, with 15 bases in between. This CDR3 is CASTPWGTAGNTIYF. The CDR3, as DNA: TGTGCCAGCACCCCCTGGGGGACTGCTGGAAACACCATATATTTT.

The chain uses TRBV7-2 and TRBJ2-3; 11 positions match TRBD1. Looked up from germline, CDR1 is SGHTA and CDR2 is FQGNSA. The CDR3 length is 15 residues. V shed 3 bases, J shed 5 bases, and the junction held 4 bases outside the gene matches. In DNA, the CDR3 is TGTGCCAGCAGCTTGTGGACAGGGGGCAAAGATACGCAGTATTTT. Residues: CASSLWTGGKDTQYF.

This chain connects TRBV7-2 to TRBJ1-2, with D possibly TRBD1 on 5 matching bases. Per the germline V gene, CDR1 is SGHTA and CDR2 is FQGNSA. V lost 7 bases to trimming and J lost 6 bases, with 21 bases between them. This CDR3 is built from 15 residues. The CDR3 spells CASTGHPSFLDGYTF. DNA of the CDR3: TGTGCCAGCACCGGACACCCATCCTTTTTGGATGGCTACACCTTC.

V and J are TRBV6-5 and TRBJ1-5; D not resolved. The CDR3 contains 14 residues. The V and J ends lost 4 bases and 5 bases respectively, with 12 bases between them. The V gene's germline CDR1 is MNHEY and CDR2 SVGAGI. As DNA, the CDR3 is TGTGCCAGCAGTTCCTCGACTGTCCATCAGCCCCAGCATTTT. It encodes CASSSSTVHQPQHF.

This clone was detected a few times. The chain uses TRBV30 and TRBJ2-3; TRBD2 aligns across 15 bases. Germline assignment: CDR1 GTSNPN and CDR2 SVGIG (reference sequence). With 1 base clipped from V and 7 bases from J, the junction kept 3 bases outside the gene matches. There are 15 residues in the CDR3. Here the CDR3 DNA reads TGTGCCTGGAGTGAGGGACTAGCGGGAGGTAATACGCAGTATTTT. Encoded protein: CAWSEGLAGGNTQYF.

In its sample, this clone was seen a few times. The rearrangement uses TRBV18 and TRBJ2-2; the match to TRBD1 covers 7 bases. The CDR3 has 16 residues. J lost 1 base, V lost 2 bases, and 4 bases had no gene match. In germline, CDR1 is KGHSH, CDR2 LQKENI. The CDR3 region is CASSPWDSRNTGELFF. In nucleotides, the CDR3 is TGTGCCAGCTCACCATGGGACAGCCGGAACACCGGGGAGCTGTTTTTT.

The V gene is TRBV29-1, the J gene TRBJ1-5; D might be TRBD1 (6 bases). V lost 4 bases to trimming and J lost 0 bases, with 7 bases between them. This CDR3 has 13 residues. The germline gives CDR1 SQVTM, CDR2 ANQGSEA. The CDR3: CSVGTVSNQPQHF. The CDR3 nucleotides are TGCAGCGTTGGGACAGTTAGCAATCAGCCCCAGCATTTT. Complete variable domain (other parts from reference TRBV29-1 and TRBJ1-5): SAVISQKPSRDICQRGTSLTIQCQVDSQVTMMFWYRQQPGQSLTLIATANQGSEATYESGFVIDKFPISRPNLTFSTLTVSNMSPEDSSIYLCSVGTVSNQPQHFGDGTRLSIL.

This clone was counted a few times. This chain connects TRBV4-2 to TRBJ2-1; D is ambiguous. The CDR3 is made up of 13 amino acids. V lost 3 bases to trimming and J lost 3 bases, with 6 bases between them. The germline V gene encodes CDR1 LGHNA and CDR2 YNFKEQ. In nucleotides, the CDR3 is TGTGCCAGCAGCCAGCCGGGCTACAATGAGCAGTTCTTC. This translates into CASSQPGYNEQFF.

The chain carries TRBV19 and TRBJ2-1; TRBD1 aligns across 7 bases. Germline trimming cut 5 bases from V and 9 bases from J; bases unmatched to any gene: 7. CDR1 and CDR2 from the germline V gene are LNHDA and SQIVND (reference sequence). This CDR3 has 13 amino acids. The CDR3 spells CASSPQGKGEQFF. CDR3 DNA sequence: TGTGCCAGTAGTCCACAGGGGAAGGGTGAGCAGTTCTTC.

The rearrangement uses TRBV2 and TRBJ2-5, with 13 bases identical to TRBD2. Trimming cost V 7 bases and J 4 bases; bases outside gene matches: 12. Per germline, CDR1 SNHLY and CDR2 FYNNEI. This CDR3 is 17 amino acids long. CDR3 in amino acids: CASTRAGLAGSGETQYF. The CDR3 DNA sequence: TGTGCCAGCACCAGGGCGGGACTAGCGGGATCGGGAGAGACCCAGTACTTC.

This clone was recorded a few times. This rearrangement joins TRBV5-1 to TRBJ2-1; TRBD2 is a possible D gene (5 bases). The germline V gene encodes CDR1 SGHRS and CDR2 YFSETQ. Trimming took 1 base from V and 0 from J, leaving 11 bases between them. This CDR3 is built from 16 residues. CDR3 sequence: CASSLLVGSSYNEQFF. CDR3 nucleotide sequence: TGCGCCAGCAGCTTGCTCGTGGGGAGCTCCTACAATGAGCAGTTCTTC.

The sample holds a few counts of this clone. The V call is TRBV28, the J call TRBJ1-4; TRBD1 is a possible D gene (5 bases). Germline V CDR1 and CDR2: MDHEN, SYDVKM. Trimming took 4 bases from V and 3 from J, leaving 9 bases between them. This CDR3 has 14 amino acids. The CDR3 DNA reads TGTGCCAGCAGTTGGTGGGGCCCTAATGAAAAACTGTTTTTT. Amino acids: CASSWWGPNEKLFF.